The T cell receptor beta chain under discussion was sequenced for a study of blood T cell repertoires in COVID-19. Study details: Acute and convalescent COVID-19 samples came from the United States, Italy and Spain. From T cells, B-cell-depleted T cells, or PBMCs came the material, which was cDNA or gDNA.

Germline V lookup: CDR1 SGHNT, CDR2 YENEEA. The CDR3 has 14 amino acids. Trimming shortened V by 1 base and J by 4 bases, and 11 bases separated the two germline ends. The authors' processing: Estimation of nucleated cell counts relied on the amplification of reference gene primers. Measured with immunoSEQ multiplex PCR; TCRdb has only the in-frame clones, and not every one. V, J and clone size are those of that table, while D and trimming were read from the DNA. The sample includes more than 45,000 clones, roughly nine tenths of them seen just once. V gene TRBV11-3 combines with J gene TRBJ2-7; D might be TRBD1 (5 bases). Sequencing was performed on peripheral blood. The source is a human donor in a cohort sampled during active COVID-19. This chain's CDR3 is CASSLAAGMYEQYF. CDR3 DNA sequence: TGTGCCAGCAGCTTAGCTGCAGGGATGTACGAGCAGTACTTC. The full variable domain, completed using reference TRBV11-3 and TRBJ2-7, is EAGVVQSPRYKIIEKKQPVAFWCNPISGHNTLYWYLQNLGQGPELLIRYENEEAVDDSQLPKDRFSAERLKGVDSTLKIQPAELGDSAVYLCASSLAAGMYEQYFGPGTRLTVT.